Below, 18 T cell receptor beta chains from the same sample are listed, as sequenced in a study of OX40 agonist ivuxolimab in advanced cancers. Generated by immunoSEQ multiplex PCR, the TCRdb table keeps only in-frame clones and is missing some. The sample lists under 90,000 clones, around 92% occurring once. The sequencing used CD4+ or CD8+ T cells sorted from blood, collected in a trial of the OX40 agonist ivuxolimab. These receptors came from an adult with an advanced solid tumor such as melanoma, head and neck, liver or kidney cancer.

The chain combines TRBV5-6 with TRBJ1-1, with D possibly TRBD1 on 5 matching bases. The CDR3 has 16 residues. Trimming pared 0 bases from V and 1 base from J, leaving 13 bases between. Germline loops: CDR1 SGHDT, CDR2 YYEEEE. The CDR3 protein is CASSLVNRGENTEAFF. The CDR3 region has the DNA TGTGCCAGCAGCTTGGTGAACCGGGGGGAGAACACTGAAGCTTTCTTT.

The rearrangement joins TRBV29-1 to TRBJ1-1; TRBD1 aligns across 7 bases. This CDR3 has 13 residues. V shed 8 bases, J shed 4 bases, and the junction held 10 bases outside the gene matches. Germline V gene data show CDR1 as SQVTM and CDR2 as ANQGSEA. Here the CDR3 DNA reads TGCAGCACCCGACAGGGTTCTAGCACTGAAGCTTTCTTT. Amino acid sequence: CSTRQGSSTEAFF.

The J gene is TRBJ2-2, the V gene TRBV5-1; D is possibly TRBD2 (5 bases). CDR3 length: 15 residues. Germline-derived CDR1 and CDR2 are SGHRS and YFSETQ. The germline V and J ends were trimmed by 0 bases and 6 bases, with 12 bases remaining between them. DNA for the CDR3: TGCGCCAGCAGCTTGGCCCCCCGGGGTCCCGGGGAGCTGTTTTTT. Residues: CASSLAPRGPGELFF. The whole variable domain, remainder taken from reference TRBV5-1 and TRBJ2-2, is KAGVTQTPRYLIKTRGQQVTLSCSPISGHRSVSWYQQTPGQGLQFLFEYFSETQRNKGNFPGRFSGRQFSNSRSEMNVSTLELGDSALYLCASSLAPRGPGELFFGEGSRLTVL.

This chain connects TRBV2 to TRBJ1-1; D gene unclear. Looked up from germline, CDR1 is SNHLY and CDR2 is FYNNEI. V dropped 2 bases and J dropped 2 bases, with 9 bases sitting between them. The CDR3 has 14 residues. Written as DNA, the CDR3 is TGTGCCAGCAGTGAAAACAACCTTAACACTGAAGCTTTCTTT. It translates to CASSENNLNTEAFF.

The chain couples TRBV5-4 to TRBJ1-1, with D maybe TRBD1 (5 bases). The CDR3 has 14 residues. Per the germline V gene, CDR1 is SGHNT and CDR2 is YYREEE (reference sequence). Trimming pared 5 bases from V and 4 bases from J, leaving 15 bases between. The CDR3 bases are TGTGCCAGCAGTTCGGGGGGAGGCGGCACTGAAGCTTTCTTT. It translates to CASSSGGGGTEAFF.

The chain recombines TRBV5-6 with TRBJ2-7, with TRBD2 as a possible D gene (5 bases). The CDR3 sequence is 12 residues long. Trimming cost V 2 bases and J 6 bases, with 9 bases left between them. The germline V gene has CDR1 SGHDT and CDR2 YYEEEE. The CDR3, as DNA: TGTGCCAGCAGCTTCTTTGCGGGCGAGCAGTACTTC. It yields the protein CASSFFAGEQYF.

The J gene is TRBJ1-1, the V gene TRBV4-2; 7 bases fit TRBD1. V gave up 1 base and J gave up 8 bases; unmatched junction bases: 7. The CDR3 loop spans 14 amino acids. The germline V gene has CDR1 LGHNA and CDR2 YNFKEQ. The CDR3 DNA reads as TGTGCCAGCAGCCAAGTCCTTGGACAGGAGGAAGCTTTCTTT. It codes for CASSQVLGQEEAFF.

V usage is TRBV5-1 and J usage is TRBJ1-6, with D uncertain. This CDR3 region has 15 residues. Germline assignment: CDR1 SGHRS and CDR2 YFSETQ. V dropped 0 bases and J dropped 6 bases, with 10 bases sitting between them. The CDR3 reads CASSLVDGSNSPLHF. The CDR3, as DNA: TGCGCCAGCAGCTTGGTCGACGGTTCTAATTCACCCCTCCACTTT.

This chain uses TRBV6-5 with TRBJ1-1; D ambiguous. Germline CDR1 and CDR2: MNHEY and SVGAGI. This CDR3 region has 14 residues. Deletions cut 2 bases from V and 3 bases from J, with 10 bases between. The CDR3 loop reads CASSYGGTDTEAFF. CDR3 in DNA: TGTGCCAGCAGTTACGGAGGAACTGACACTGAAGCTTTCTTT.

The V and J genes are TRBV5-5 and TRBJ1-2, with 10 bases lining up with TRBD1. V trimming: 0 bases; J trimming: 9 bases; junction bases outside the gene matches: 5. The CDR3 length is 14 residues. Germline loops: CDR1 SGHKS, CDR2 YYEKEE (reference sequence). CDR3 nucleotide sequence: TGTGCCAGCAGCTTGGAAGGACAGGGGGAGCGCTACACCTTC. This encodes CASSLEGQGERYTF.

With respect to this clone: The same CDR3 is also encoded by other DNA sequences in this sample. The CDR3 nucleotides read TGTGCCAGCAGTTCAACCTATGACGAAAAACTGTTTTTT. Translating it yields CASSSTYDEKLFF. The chain carries TRBV7-6 and TRBJ1-4; the D is unclear. The V end was cut by 6 bases, the J end by 8 bases, with 13 bases between. CDR3 length: 13 residues. Germline CDR1 SGHVS, CDR2 FNYEAQ.

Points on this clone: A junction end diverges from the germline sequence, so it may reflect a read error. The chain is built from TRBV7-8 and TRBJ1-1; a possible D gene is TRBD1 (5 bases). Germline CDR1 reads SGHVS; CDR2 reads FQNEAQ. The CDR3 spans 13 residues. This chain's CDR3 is CASSAERGVFQCF. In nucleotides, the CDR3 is TGTGCCAGCAGCGCCGAAAGGGGTGTTTTTCAGTGTTTT.

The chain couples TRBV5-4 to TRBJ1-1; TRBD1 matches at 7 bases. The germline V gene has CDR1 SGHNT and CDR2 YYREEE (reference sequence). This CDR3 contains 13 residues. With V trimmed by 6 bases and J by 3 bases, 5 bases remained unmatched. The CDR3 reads CASNPGGYTEAFF. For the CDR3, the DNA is TGTGCCAGCAACCCAGGGGGGTACACTGAAGCTTTCTTT.

The CDR3 loop reads CASSLGGQGFGYTF. The CDR3 DNA sequence: TGTGCCAGCAGTCTAGGGGGACAGGGCTTCGGCTACACCTTC. The chain links TRBV7-9 to TRBJ1-2, with 9 bases fitting TRBD1. The germline V gene encodes CDR1 SEHNR and CDR2 FQNEAQ (reference sequence). J was trimmed by 8 bases and V by 6 bases; bases with no gene match: 10. The CDR3 contains 14 residues.

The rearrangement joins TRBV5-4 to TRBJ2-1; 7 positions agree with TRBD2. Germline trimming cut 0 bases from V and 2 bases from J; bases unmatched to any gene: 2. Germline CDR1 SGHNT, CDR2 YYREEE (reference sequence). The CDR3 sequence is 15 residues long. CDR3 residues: CASSLASGAYNEQFF. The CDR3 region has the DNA TGTGCCAGCAGCTTGGCCAGCGGGGCCTACAATGAGCAGTTCTTC. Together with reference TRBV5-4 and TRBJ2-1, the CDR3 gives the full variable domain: ETGVTQSPTHLIKTRGQQVTLRCSSQSGHNTVSWYQQALGQGPQFIFQYYREEENGRGNFPPRFSGLQFPNYSSELNVNALELDDSALYLCASSLASGAYNEQFFGPGTRLTVL.

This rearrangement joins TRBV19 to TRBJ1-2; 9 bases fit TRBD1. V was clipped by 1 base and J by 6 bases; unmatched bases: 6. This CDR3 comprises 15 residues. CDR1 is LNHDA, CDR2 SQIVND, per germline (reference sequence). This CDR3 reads CASSIGWTGENGYTF. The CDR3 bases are TGTGCCAGTAGTATAGGGTGGACAGGGGAGAATGGCTACACCTTC.

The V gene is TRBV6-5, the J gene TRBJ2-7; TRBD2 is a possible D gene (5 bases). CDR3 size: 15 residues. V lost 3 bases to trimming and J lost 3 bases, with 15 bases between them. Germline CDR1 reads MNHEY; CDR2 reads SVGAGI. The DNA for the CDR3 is TGTGCCAGCAGTTATAAGGGAAGGGAGAACTACGAGCAGTACTTC. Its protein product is CASSYKGRENYEQYF.

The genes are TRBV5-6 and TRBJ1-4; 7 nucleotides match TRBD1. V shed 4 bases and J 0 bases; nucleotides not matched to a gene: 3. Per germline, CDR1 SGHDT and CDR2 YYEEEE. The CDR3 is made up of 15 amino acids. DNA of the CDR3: TGTGCCAGCAGCCTCCAGGGGGCAACTAATGAAAAACTGTTTTTT. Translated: CASSLQGATNEKLFF.